This entry describes one T cell receptor (beta chain). This clone was detected a few times. Its antigen is currently not known. No base qualities exist here, and no much larger clone lies one base off it. Sample time point, as interpreted from the label and publication: peripheral blood 6 weeks after treatment start. The cohort included 29 patients with locally advanced or metastatic urothelial carcinoma who were treated at Memorial Sloan Kettering on a trial protocol. Peripheral blood mononuclear cells were collected pretreatment and during treatment, at between 1 and 8 total time points per patient. The Qiagen DNeasy Blood extraction kit was used to purify genomic DNA from total PBMCs and tumor samples. PBMCs were collected pretreatment and during treatment and were isolated and stored as previously described. These data come from a study of PD-L1 blockade in urothelial cancer (dated by TCRdb to 2017 to 2019). The study in broad terms: All patients started therapy in the mid-2010s and received atezolizumab 1,200 mg intravenously every 3 weeks. Blood samples gave median yields of around 150,000 T cells and 80,000 or so unique TCRs, along with a median clonality of around 0.08. Pretreatment tumor samples and matched peripheral blood, collected serially before and after atezolizumab treatment, underwent TCR sequencing. In the same patients who had TCR sequencing, pretreatment tumors also underwent whole exome sequencing and RNA sequencing. Durable clinical benefit was achieved by nine patients but not by the remaining 20. Blood samples were analyzed at two time points: 3 weeks after treatment start (second dose) and 6 weeks after treatment start. An exploratory multi-omic analysis was conducted of the somatic, immune and clinical correlates of response to PD-L1 blockade with atezolizumab in urothelial cancer. About 85% of the 29 patients were identified as males with urothelial cancer of bladder origin, and a prior smoking history was reported by 18 of 29 patients. Patients had an ECOG performance status of 0 or 1 and had received between 0 and 3 prior chemotherapy regimens. Some 30 patients had pretreatment blood TCR-seq, some 25 had at least one posttreatment blood collection, and some 25 had tumor TCR-seq. Durable clinical benefit was defined as progression-free survival longer than 6 months, and TCR features were also tested against progression-free and overall survival.

Beyond this particular receptor, the publication reports: Among patients with durable benefit, tumor-associated TCR clones showed greater expansion in peripheral blood 3 weeks after treatment started (n of about 21, p = 0.022). A pretreatment peripheral blood TCR clonality below the median was linked to improved progression-free and overall survival. Because of the small sample size (n ≈ 29) and the many exploratory analyses performed, the results are intended to be regarded as hypothesis-generating.

At the junction V is shortened by 5 bases and J by 8 bases; bases outside the gene matches: 18. Reading the germline V gene gives CDR1 SGHVS and CDR2 FNYEAQ. The CDR3 has 18 amino acids, counting the end cysteine and phenylalanine. Only the CDR3 DNA is retained, 54 bases long and in frame from the first base. To estimate absolute template abundance from read counts, synthetic TCR analog templates were spiked into each PCR. The immunoSEQ assay was used to amplify TCRbeta CDR3 regions from genomic DNA with bias-controlled V and J gene primers. Sequencing of rearranged TCRbeta segments was done at approximately 20X coverage. Per the authors' processing: Clustering was used to correct sequencing errors, and CDR3s were annotated against IMGT to assign V, D and J genes. Only productive TCRbeta rearrangements were used in downstream analyses, excluding out-of-frame or stop-codon sequences. Clonality was computed as one minus Shannon entropy normalized by the log of the number of unique productive sequences. Fisher's exact test with Benjamini-Hochberg correction, using a cutoff of adjusted p below 0.01, was how clones that differed between time points or between blood and tumor were identified. TCRdb took this table from immuneACCESS and kept in-frame rearrangements with V and J called. Such tables lack part of the clones; where checked against another copy, unresolved V genes explain under half of the gap, and the rest is unexplained. V, J and clone size reflect that table, while D and trimming were determined from the DNA. The sample records about 30,000 clones, 80% to 90% of which are singletons. The top ten constitute about 7.8% of the sample.

The chain uses TRBV7-6 and TRBJ2-1; TRBD2 agrees with 10 junctional bases. This TCR was sampled from an elderly man with urothelial cancer. The source material was PBMCs, sampled around atezolizumab (anti-PD-L1) treatment. The CDR3 protein sequence reads: CASSPRLISGRGFDEQFF. The base sequence is TGTGCCAGCAGCCCCCGACTTATAAGCGGGAGGGGTTTCGATGAGCAGTTCTTC.